This TCR beta chain was sequenced for a study of monozygotic twins with inflammatory bowel disease. In the case of this clonotype: Its target is not known.

The germline gives CDR1 KGHSH, CDR2 LQKENI. This CDR3 spans 16 amino acids. Reprocessing the 5' RACE reads, TCRdb reports a single entry for every CDR3 protein and omits DNA. This sample's clone table lists more than 85,000 distinct CDR3 sequences. General study findings and limits: Discrimination among different T cell subtypes was not achievable. Researchers report that IBD patients shared fewer clonotypes with others than healthy twins, especially amid disease activity.

This sequence joins TRBV18 and TRBJ2-5; TCRdb names TRBD1, which stays unverified in the absence of DNA. The clonotype comes from a human donor with ulcerative colitis or Crohn's disease, or a healthy co-twin of an affected twin (not recorded which). Material: blood. CDR3 protein: CASSPDFRGYKETQYF.